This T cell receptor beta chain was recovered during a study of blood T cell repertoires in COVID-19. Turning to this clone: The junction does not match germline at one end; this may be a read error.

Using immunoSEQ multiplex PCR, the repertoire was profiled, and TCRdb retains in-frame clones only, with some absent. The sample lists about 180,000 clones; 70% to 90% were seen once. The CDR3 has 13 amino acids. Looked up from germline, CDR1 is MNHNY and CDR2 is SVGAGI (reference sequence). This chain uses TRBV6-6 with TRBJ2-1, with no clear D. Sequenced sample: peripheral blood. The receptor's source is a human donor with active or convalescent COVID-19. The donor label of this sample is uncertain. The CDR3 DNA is TGTGCCAGCATTTTCGACCTCTTGGGCGTGGTGGTCTTC. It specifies CASIFDLLGVVVF.